Following are 25 T cell receptor beta chains from one sample sequenced in a study of blood T cell repertoires in COVID-19. Only in-frame clones appear in the TCRdb table, and some are missing; sequencing was by immunoSEQ multiplex PCR. The sample consists of roughly 30,000 clones, 89% of them appearing once. Specimen: peripheral blood. All receptors derive from a human donor in a cohort sampled during active COVID-19.

The CDR3 protein is CASSLQGQVNTEAFF. The CDR3 DNA is TGTGCCAGCAGTTTACAGGGACAGGTGAACACTGAAGCTTTCTTT. The V and J genes are TRBV27 and TRBJ1-1; TRBD1 matches at 8 bases. Per the germline V gene, CDR1 is MNHEY and CDR2 is SMNVEV (reference sequence). The CDR3 has 15 amino acids. V lost 2 bases and J lost 0; bases outside the gene matches: 2.

The V gene is TRBV5-4, the J gene TRBJ1-1; D is perhaps TRBD1 (6 bases). Trimming removed 0 bases at V and 10 bases at J, with 10 bases between. This CDR3 is built from 12 residues. Germline V CDR1 and CDR2: SGHNT, YYREEE (reference sequence). The CDR3 sequence: CASSLDRVGAFF. In nucleotides, the CDR3 is TGTGCCAGCAGCTTGGACAGGGTAGGAGCTTTCTTT.

The chain recombines TRBV18 with TRBJ1-5; D ambiguous. The CDR3 covers 13 residues. In germline, CDR1 is KGHSH, CDR2 LQKENI. V was clipped by 7 bases and J by 5 bases, with 12 bases between them. The CDR3 nucleotides read TGTGCCAGCTTCGAGAGAGGCGATCAGCCCCAGCATTTT. It translates to CASFERGDQPQHF.

The V gene is TRBV6-5, the J gene TRBJ1-2, with D possibly being TRBD1 (5 bases). V lost 8 bases to trimming and J lost 13 bases, with 23 bases between them. Germline CDR1 MNHEY, CDR2 SVGAGI. The CDR3 has 13 residues. The CDR3 spells CASGRTPAVSSTF. CDR3 nucleotides: TGTGCCAGCGGACGGACACCCGCTGTGTCATCCACCTTC.

The chain has TRBV5-1 and TRBJ2-3, with TRBD2 matching 10 bases. The CDR3 has 17 residues. Trimming at V came to 0 bases and at J to 0 bases, leaving 4 bases not matched to a gene. Germline lookup yields CDR1 SGHRS and CDR2 YFSETQ. CDR3 amino acids: CASSLAGSGGSTDTQYF. The CDR3 nucleotides are TGCGCCAGCAGCTTGGCGGGTAGCGGGGGGAGCACAGATACGCAGTATTTT.

Of note for this clone: One end of the junction is discordant with germline, which a read error may explain. The genes are TRBV5-1 and TRBJ1-1, with TRBD1 as a possible D gene (6 bases). This CDR3 has 15 amino acids. Germline V lookup: CDR1 SGHRS, CDR2 YFSETQ. The CDR3 here is CASSLEGQPNAEAFF. The CDR3 bases are TGCGCCAGCAGCTTGGAGGGACAACCGAACGCTGAAGCTTTCTTT. The full variable domain, completed using reference TRBV5-1 and TRBJ1-1, is KAGVTQTPRYLIKTRGQQVTLSCSPISGHRSVSWYQQTPGQGLQFLFEYFSETQRNKGNFPGRFSGRQFSNSRSEMNVSTLELGDSALYLCASSLEGQPNAEAFFGQGTRLTVV.

This chain joins TRBV6-2 or TRBV6-3 and TRBJ2-1, with a tentative D call TRBD2 (5 bases). Deletions cut 2 bases from V and 0 bases from J, with 5 bases between. This CDR3 spans 14 amino acids. Looked up from germline, CDR1 is MNHEY and CDR2 is SVGEGT. CDR3 amino acids: CASSYGSSYNEQFF. CDR3 in DNA: TGTGCCAGCAGTTACGGGAGCTCCTACAATGAGCAGTTCTTC.

The chain is built from TRBV7-3 and TRBJ2-7, with D tentatively TRBD1 (5 bases). The CDR3 totals 13 residues. V shed 8 bases and J shed 7 bases, with 18 bases lying between them. The germline V gene encodes CDR1 SGHTA and CDR2 FQGTGA. CDR3 sequence reads: CASGAQTSREQYF. The CDR3 nucleotides are TGTGCCAGCGGGGCCCAAACATCGCGGGAGCAGTACTTC.

The genes are TRBV5-6 and TRBJ2-7; perhaps TRBD2 as D (6 bases). There are 13 residues in the CDR3. Germline CDR1 SGHDT, CDR2 YYEEEE. V was clipped by 2 bases and J by 7 bases, with 13 bases between them. The chain's CDR3 is CASSLTGAGEQYF. The CDR3 nucleotides read TGTGCCAGCAGCTTAACTGGGGCGGGGGAGCAGTACTTC.

The chain is built from TRBV9 and TRBJ1-1; no firm D call. Germline assignment: CDR1 SGDLS and CDR2 YYNGEE. The CDR3 totals 13 residues. Trimming pared 4 bases from V and 5 bases from J, leaving 12 bases between. The CDR3 sequence is CASSPRIQTEAFF. In DNA, the CDR3 is TGTGCCAGCAGCCCTAGAATTCAGACTGAAGCTTTCTTT.

The rearrangement joins TRBV12-5 to TRBJ2-3; D not resolved. This CDR3 region has 15 residues. V lost 1 base and J lost 0, with 8 bases in between. Germline lookup yields CDR1 LGHNT and CDR2 FRNRAP. CDR3 in amino acids: CASGLASGSTDTQYF. The CDR3 region has the DNA TGTGCTAGTGGTTTGGCCTCCGGGAGCACAGATACGCAGTATTTT.

The rearrangement uses TRBV4-3 and TRBJ2-3, with TRBD2 matching over 8 bases. V lost 0 bases and J lost 7; bases outside the gene matches: 9. Germline assignment: CDR1 LGHNA and CDR2 YSLEER. CDR3 length: 16 residues. CDR3 in DNA: TGCGCCAGCAGCCAAGACCTCATACGGGGGGGCAATACGCAGTATTTT. Amino acids: CASSQDLIRGGNTQYF.

The chain employs TRBV9 and TRBJ2-1, with D tentatively TRBD2 (5 bases). Between the trimmed V and J ends, which lost 7 bases and 8 bases, there was a span of 13 bases. The CDR3 is made up of 12 amino acids. From germline, CDR1 is SGDLS and CDR2 YYNGEE. In DNA form, the CDR3 reads TGTGCCAGCGGAGGCGCCGTGGATGAGCAGTTCTTC. Its protein is CASGGAVDEQFF. The variable domain in full, with the rest retrieved from reference TRBV9 and TRBJ2-1, is DSGVTQTPKHLITATGQRVTLRCSPRSGDLSVYWYQQSLDQGLQFLIQYYNGEERAKGNILERFSAQQFPDLHSELNLSSLELGDSALYFCASGGAVDEQFFGPGTRLTVL.

The chain combines TRBV7-2 with TRBJ2-7; TRBD2 aligns across 10 bases. The J segment lost 0 bases and the V segment lost 4 bases, leaving 9 bases of the junction unmatched. The germline V gene encodes CDR1 SGHTA and CDR2 FQGNSA. The CDR3 runs 17 residues. The CDR3 nucleotides read TGTGCCAGCAGCTGGGGTGAAGCGGGGGGGCCCTCCTACGAGCAGTACTTC. Its translation: CASSWGEAGGPSYEQYF.

The gene calls are TRBV13 and TRBJ2-7; 14 positions agree with TRBD2. Germline values: CDR1 PRHDT, CDR2 FYEKMQ (reference sequence). After removal of 5 bases from V and 5 bases from J, the junction contained 11 bases not matched to a gene. The CDR3 runs to 17 residues. The CDR3 DNA reads as TGTGCCAGCAGCCCGAGACTAGCGGGGGGGCCACCCCACGAGCAGTACTTC. This translates into CASSPRLAGGPPHEQYF.

Notes on this clone: One end of the junction fails to match germline, which may point to a read error. The chain carries TRBV15 and TRBJ2-7; weak D call: TRBD1 (6 bases). Germline V gene sequence: CDR1 LNHNV, CDR2 YYDKDF (reference sequence). CDR3 size: 14 residues. The CDR3: CATSGEQGRYEQYF. In DNA form, the CDR3 reads TGTGCCACCAGCGGAGAACAGGGCCGCTACGAGCAGTACTTC.

This rearrangement joins TRBV5-1 to TRBJ1-2; tentatively, D is TRBD1 (6 bases). Looked up from germline, CDR1 is SGHRS and CDR2 is YFSETQ. The CDR3 has 13 amino acids. The V end lost 4 bases, the J end lost 4 bases, and 11 bases lay between the germline ends. The CDR3 is CASSPGQSYGYTF. The CDR3 DNA sequence: TGCGCCAGCAGCCCCGGACAGTCCTATGGCTACACCTTC.

This chain joins TRBV5-1 and TRBJ2-2; no reliable D call. Germline V CDR1 and CDR2: SGHRS, YFSETQ. The CDR3 has 14 residues. V gave up 5 bases and J gave up 5 bases, with 13 bases separating them. The CDR3 region is CASSDLDLTGELFF. For the CDR3, the DNA is TGCGCCAGCAGTGACTTAGATTTAACCGGGGAGCTGTTTTTT.

The chain couples TRBV19 to TRBJ1-5; TRBD1 is a possible D gene (5 bases). Trimming took 6 bases from V and 4 from J, leaving 10 bases between them. The germline CDR1 and CDR2 sequences are LNHDA and SQIVND (reference sequence). This CDR3 region has 13 residues. The CDR3 DNA reads as TGTGCCAGTAGGCCGCGGGGGAATCAGCCCCAGCATTTT. Protein: CASRPRGNQPQHF.

The gene calls are TRBV7-8 and TRBJ2-3; 10 bases are a match to TRBD2. Trimming took 1 base from V and 7 from J; bases not matched to a gene: 11. The CDR3 length is 17 residues. The germline V gene has CDR1 SGHVS and CDR2 FQNEAQ. Here the CDR3 reads CASSLGGAGGPPNTQYF. The CDR3 DNA reads TGTGCCAGCAGCTTAGGGGGAGCGGGGGGGCCACCAAATACGCAGTATTTT. The full variable domain, in which reference TRBV7-8 and TRBJ2-3 provide the parts outside the CDR3, is GAGVSQSPRYKVAKRGQDVALRCDPISGHVSLFWYQQALGQGPEFLTYFQNEAQLDKSGLPSDRFFAERPEGSVSTLKIQRTQQEDSAVYLCASSLGGAGGPPNTQYFGPGTRLTVL.

The chain recombines TRBV5-1 with TRBJ2-7; TRBD2 aligns across 8 bases. This CDR3 is 16 amino acids long. Germline lookup yields CDR1 SGHRS and CDR2 YFSETQ. J was trimmed by 0 bases and V by 4 bases; bases with no gene match: 9. CDR3: CASSPFAGGGSYEQYF. The CDR3 DNA is TGCGCCAGCAGCCCCTTCGCGGGGGGCGGCTCCTACGAGCAGTACTTC. The full variable domain, rest sourced from reference TRBV5-1 and TRBJ2-7, is KAGVTQTPRYLIKTRGQQVTLSCSPISGHRSVSWYQQTPGQGLQFLFEYFSETQRNKGNFPGRFSGRQFSNSRSEMNVSTLELGDSALYLCASSPFAGGGSYEQYFGPGTRLTVT.

The rearrangement uses TRBV5-1 and TRBJ1-5, with 7 bases aligning to TRBD1. From germline, CDR1 is SGHRS and CDR2 YFSETQ. This CDR3 spans 14 amino acids. Germline trimming cut 4 bases from V and 7 bases from J; bases unmatched to any gene: 8. The CDR3 protein is CASSKSTGDQPQHF. The CDR3 bases are TGCGCCAGCAGCAAGAGCACAGGGGACCAGCCCCAGCATTTT.

The chain couples TRBV29-1 to TRBJ1-2; 9 bases are shared with TRBD1. Germline values: CDR1 SQVTM, CDR2 ANQGSEA. The CDR3 is 15 amino acids. V gave up 2 bases and J gave up 5 bases; unmatched junction bases: 9. CDR3 sequence reads: CSVEIQGAEGYGYTF. CDR3 bases: TGCAGCGTTGAAATACAGGGGGCTGAAGGTTATGGCTACACCTTC.

As DNA, the CDR3 is TGCGCCAGCAGCCAAGATCCTACGGGGTTTCCCCTTGAAGCTTTCTTT. Translating gives CASSQDPTGFPLEAFF. The chain couples TRBV4-3 to TRBJ1-1, with D unclear. The CDR3 runs 16 residues. Germline V CDR1 and CDR2: LGHNA, YSLEER. The V and J ends lost 0 bases and 7 bases respectively, with 18 bases between them.

J is TRBJ1-1 and V is TRBV7-2, with TRBD1 matching over 7 bases. The V segment lost 5 bases and the J segment 2 bases; nucleotides outside the gene matches: 5. This CDR3 has 14 amino acids. Per the germline V gene, CDR1 is SGHTA and CDR2 is FQGNSA. The CDR3 loop reads CASSPTGLNTEAFF. DNA of the CDR3: TGTGCCAGCAGCCCGACAGGGTTAAACACTGAAGCTTTCTTT. Full variable domain (rest looked up from reference TRBV7-2 and TRBJ1-1): GAGVSQSPSNKVTEKGKDVELRCDPISGHTALYWYRQSLGQGLEFLIYFQGNSAPDKSGLPSDRFSAERTGGSVSTLTIQRTQQEDSAVYLCASSPTGLNTEAFFGQGTRLTVV.